This T cell receptor (beta chain) was obtained from a study of CD8 T cell repertoires and HIV-1 epitope variants. Broader study findings: Under 10 antigen-specific TCR beta clonotypes were found; about 6 seemed cross-reactive to variants.

TCR beta CDR3 was sequenced at survey depth on immunoSEQ. Sequencing was performed with immunoSEQ multiplex PCR; in TCRdb, only in-frame clones are kept and a portion is missing. The sample comprises thousands of clones, about 60% of which are singletons, and roughly 45% rests with the top ten. CDR1 is MDHEN, CDR2 SYDVKM, per germline. Losses at the gene ends were 8 bases for V and 2 bases for J; bases not matched to a gene: 3. This CDR3 comprises 13 residues. Of note for this clone: Its target is not known.

The rearrangement links TRBV28 to TRBJ2-7; TRBD1 aligns across 10 bases. This TCR derives from a male donor with HIV. Sequencing was done on a sample of cultured CD8+ T cells derived from PBMCs. The CDR3 here is CASGTGVTYEQYF. The DNA of the CDR3 is TGTGCCAGCGGGACAGGGGTAACCTACGAGCAGTACTTC.